This TCR beta chain was captured in a study of T cells in Graves' hyperthyroidism and ophthalmopathy. Using RNA transcripts as the source, TCR beta CDR3 regions were amplified. The TCR CDR3 was amplified in a first-round RT-PCR using the HTBI primer set. TCRdb re-analysed the multiplex PCR reads in MiXCR, keeping a single row per CDR3 protein. The sample has 480,000 or so distinct CDR3 sequences, approximately 15% seen once. Study-level points and caveats: Appearing also in blood were most of the thyroid clonotypes expanded above 0.001.

CDR1 and CDR2 (germline): SGHVS, FNYEAQ. V lost 8 bases and J lost 6, with 10 bases in between. This CDR3 comprises 11 residues. This clonotype appeared a single time. Its specificity is unknown. The TCR comes from a young woman with Graves' hyperthyroidism. This chain uses TRBV7-6 with TRBJ1-1, with a tentative D call TRBD1 (5 bases). Sequenced sample: blood. The CDR3: CASLGGAEAFF. DNA for the CDR3: TGTGCCAGCCTGGGGGGAGCTGAAGCTTTCTTT.